This record covers a single T cell receptor (beta chain). This sample stems from a study of early T cells in non-severe SARS-CoV-2 infection. Looking at the study overall: Sequenced bulk RNA came from whole blood that was unsorted, and chains were unpaired.

TCRdb reprocessed the 5' RACE reads with MiXCR, giving one entry per CDR3 protein. The sample yields about 98,000 distinct CDR3 sequences, 11% seen once. Input material: whole blood. This clonotype was obtained from an adult who was a healthcare worker with PCR-confirmed SARS-CoV-2 infection or an uninfected control (not recorded which).

The chain's CDR3 is CSAYRSANTGELFF. The CDR3 DNA reads as TGCAGCGCCTACAGGAGCGCGAACACCGGGGAGCTGTTTTTT. The V gene is TRBV29-1, the J gene TRBJ2-2; D possibly corresponds to TRBD1 (5 bases). Trimming left V 7 bases short and J 0 bases short, with 12 bases between. Per germline, CDR1 SQVTM and CDR2 ANQGSEA. The CDR3 extends over 14 amino acids.